This T cell receptor (beta chain) was captured by sequencing in a study of Graves' ophthalmopathy and Graves' hyperthyroidism. Study overall: Researchers classed hyperthyroidism as stable given no ophthalmopathy within 18 months of follow-up.

The V and J ends lost 2 bases and 5 bases respectively, with 13 bases between them. This CDR3 has 15 residues. CDR1 and CDR2 from the germline V gene are MGHDK and SYGVNS. Lactation, pregnancy, uncontrolled infections and other autoimmune diseases were all grounds for excluding patients. Comments on this clonotype: Its target is unknown. This may arise from a read error, as a much more abundant clone is one base away.

TCR beta CDR3 regions were amplified from RNA transcripts. First-round RT-PCR used HTBI primers; second-round multiplex PCR followed. TCRdb re-derived calls from the multiplex PCR reads in MiXCR, one entry per CDR3 protein. The sample lists around 590,000 distinct CDR3 sequences; less than 45% were seen once. The study's findings and limits: With just under 90% sensitivity and less than 83% specificity, a 13-signature model separated ophthalmopathy from stable hyperthyroidism.

The rearrangement joins TRBV25-1 to TRBJ1-5; possible D gene TRBD1, 5 bases. The TCR originated in an adult man with Graves' hyperthyroidism. The sequencing sample was made of peripheral blood or thyroid tissue (not recorded which). CDR3 in amino acids: CASSEGEEGYQPQHF. DNA for the CDR3: TGTGCCAGCAGTGAAGGGGAGGAGGGGTATCAGCCCCAGCATTTT.